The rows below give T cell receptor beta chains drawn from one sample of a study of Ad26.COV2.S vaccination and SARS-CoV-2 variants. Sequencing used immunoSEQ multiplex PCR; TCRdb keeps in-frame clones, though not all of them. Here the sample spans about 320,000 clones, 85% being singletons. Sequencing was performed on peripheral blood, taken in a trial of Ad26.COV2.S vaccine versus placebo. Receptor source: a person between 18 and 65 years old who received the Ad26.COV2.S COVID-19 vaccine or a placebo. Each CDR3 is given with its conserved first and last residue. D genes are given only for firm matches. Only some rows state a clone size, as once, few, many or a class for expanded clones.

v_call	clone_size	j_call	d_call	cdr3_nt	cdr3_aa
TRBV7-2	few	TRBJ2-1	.	TGTGCCAGCAGCTTAGATAGTGCTTCCTACAATGAGCAGTTCTTC	CASSLDSASYNEQFF
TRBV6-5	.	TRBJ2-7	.	TGTGCCAGCAGTCTCAGAACTTCTTCTTACTACGAGCAGTACTTC	CASSLRTSSYYEQYF
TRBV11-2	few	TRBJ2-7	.	TGTGCCAGCAGCTTACCGTTAGCCGTACAGGGAGGGGGCGCCGAGCAGTACTTC	CASSLPLAVQGGGAEQYF
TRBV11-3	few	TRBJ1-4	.	TGTGCCAGCAGCTCGGCCAGAAAACTGTTTTTT	CASSSARKLFF
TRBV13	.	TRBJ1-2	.	TGTGCCAGCAGCTTACAGGGAGGCTATGGCTACACCTTC	CASSLQGGYGYTF
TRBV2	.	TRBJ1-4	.	TGTGCCAGCAGTTATACCGTTGGCGAAAAACTGTTTTTT	CASSYTVGEKLFF
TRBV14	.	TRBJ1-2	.	TGTGCCAGCAGCCAAGATACGACGGCGGGCTACACCTTC	CASSQDTTAGYTF
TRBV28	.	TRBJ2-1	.	TGTGCCAGCAGCCCCCCACGGGGACAATACAATGAGCAGTTCTTC	CASSPPRGQYNEQFF
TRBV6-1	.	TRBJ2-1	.	TGTGCCAGCAGTGATAATCGGCCGGGGCAGACTCTTGAGCAGTTCTTC	CASSDNRPGQTLEQFF
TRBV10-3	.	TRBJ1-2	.	TGTGCCATCAGTGAGTCCCCGACTGGAATATATGGCTACACCTTC	CAISESPTGIYGYTF
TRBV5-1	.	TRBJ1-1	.	TGCGCCAGCAGCGAAACAGGTATGAACACTGAAGCTTTCTTT	CASSETGMNTEAFF
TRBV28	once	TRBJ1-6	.	TGTGCCAGCAGTTTAAGTCAGGGAGTTAGATATAATTCACCCCTCCACTTT	CASSLSQGVRYNSPLHF
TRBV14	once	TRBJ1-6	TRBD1	TGTGCCAGCAGCCTCCGGGTACCGGGACAGGGGGTGAAAAGCTATAATTCACCCCTCCACTTT	CASSLRVPGQGVKSYNSPLHF
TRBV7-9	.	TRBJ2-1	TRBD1	TGTGCCAGCAGCCCCTTGAGGACAGGGCTCTCCTACAATGAGCAGTTCTTC	CASSPLRTGLSYNEQFF
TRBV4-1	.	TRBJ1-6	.	TGCGCCAGCAGCCAAGATCGGGCTCTTAATTCACCCCTCCACTTT	CASSQDRALNSPLHF
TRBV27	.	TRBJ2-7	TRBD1	TGTGCCAGCAGCGCCGGGACAGCATTCTACGAGCAGTACTTC	CASSAGTAFYEQYF
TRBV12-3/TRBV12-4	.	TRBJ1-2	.	TGTGCCAGCAACAGAGGGATGTATGGCTACACCTTC	CASNRGMYGYTF
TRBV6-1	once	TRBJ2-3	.	TGTGCCAGCAGTGAGCCAGATACGCAGTATTTT	CASSEPDTQYF
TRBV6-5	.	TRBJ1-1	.	TGTGCCAGCAGTTACTTAGCGTTGAACACTGAAGCTTTCTTT	CASSYLALNTEAFF
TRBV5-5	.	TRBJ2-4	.	TGTGCCAGCAGCCCGGGCCCAGACATAGCCAAAAACATTCAGTACTTC	CASSPGPDIAKNIQYF
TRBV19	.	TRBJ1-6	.	TGTGCCAGTAGTATAATGGGGTCCGGCTCCTATAATTCACCCCTCCACTTT	CASSIMGSGSYNSPLHF
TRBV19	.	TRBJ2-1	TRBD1	TGTGCCAGTAGTACTGACAGGGGGCTCGGGCAGTTCTTC	CASSTDRGLGQFF
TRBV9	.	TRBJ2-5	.	TGTGCCAGCAGCGGACGTACAGGGACCGAGACCCAGTACTTC	CASSGRTGTETQYF
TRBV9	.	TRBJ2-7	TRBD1	TGTGCCAGCACCGGGGACAGGGACTACGAGCAGTACTTC	CASTGDRDYEQYF
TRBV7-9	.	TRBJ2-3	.	TGTGCCAGCACCATGGGGGTAGATACGCAGTATTTT	CASTMGVDTQYF
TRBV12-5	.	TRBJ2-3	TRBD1	TGTGCTAGTGGTTCCGACAGGGCCAGCACAGATACGCAGTATTTT	CASGSDRASTDTQYF
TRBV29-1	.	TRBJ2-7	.	TGCAGCTGCAGAGAGGTGACGGGTAAAGCCTACGAGCAGTACTTC	CSCREVTGKAYEQYF
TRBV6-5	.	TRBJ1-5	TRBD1	TGTGCCAGCATTTGGTCAGGGGGAGGGAATCAGCCCCAGCATTTT	CASIWSGGGNQPQHF
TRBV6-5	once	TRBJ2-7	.	TGTGCCAGCAGCAGTGATTGGGGGAGCTCCTACGAGCAGTACTTC	CASSSDWGSSYEQYF
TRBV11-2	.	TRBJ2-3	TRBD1	TGTGCCAGCAGCTTCTCGGGACAGGGCACAGATACGCAGTATTTT	CASSFSGQGTDTQYF
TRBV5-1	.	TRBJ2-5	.	TGCGCCAGCAGCCCAACGACAGTTCAAGAGACCCAGTACTTC	CASSPTTVQETQYF
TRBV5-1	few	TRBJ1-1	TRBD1	TGCGCCAGCAGCTTTACAGGGGGCACTGAAGCTTTCTTT	CASSFTGGTEAFF
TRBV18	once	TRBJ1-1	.	TGTGCCAGCTCACCACCGATAGGTCTTGGGGCTTTCTTT	CASSPPIGLGAFF
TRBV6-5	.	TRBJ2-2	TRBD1	TGTGCCAGCAAGCAGGGACAGACAAACACCGGGGAGCTGTTTTTT	CASKQGQTNTGELFF
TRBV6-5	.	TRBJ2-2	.	TGTGCGATCCGCCTGAACACCGGGGAGCTGTTTTTT	CAIRLNTGELFF
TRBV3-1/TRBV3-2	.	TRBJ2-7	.	TGTGCCAGCAGCCAAGCCTACGAGCAGTACTTC	CASSQAYEQYF
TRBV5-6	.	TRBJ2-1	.	TGTGCCAGCAGCCTTAGCGTGGAGCAGTTCTTC	CASSLSVEQFF
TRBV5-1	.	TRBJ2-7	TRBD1	TGCGCCAGCAGCACCACAGGGGCTTCCTACGAGCAGTACTTC	CASSTTGASYEQYF
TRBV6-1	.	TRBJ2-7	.	TGTGCCAGCAGTGACAGGGGTGGAGCCTACGAGCAGTACTTC	CASSDRGGAYEQYF
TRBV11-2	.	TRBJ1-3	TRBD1	TGTGCCAGCAGCCAGGACAGGGCTGGAAACACCATATATTTT	CASSQDRAGNTIYF
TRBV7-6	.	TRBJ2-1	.	TGTGCCAGCACGCCGGGACACCCGGACAATGAGCAGTTCTTC	CASTPGHPDNEQFF
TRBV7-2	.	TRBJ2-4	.	TGTGCCAGCAGCTTAGAACCACAACTAGCCAAAAACATTCAGTACTTC	CASSLEPQLAKNIQYF
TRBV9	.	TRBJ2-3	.	TGTGCCAGCAGCGTAGCGGGTGGGAGGCCTAACACAGATACGCAGTATTTT	CASSVAGGRPNTDTQYF
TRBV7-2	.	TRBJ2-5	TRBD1	TGTGCCAGCAGCGGACAGGGGAAAGAGACCCAGTACTTC	CASSGQGKETQYF
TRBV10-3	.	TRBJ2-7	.	TGTGCCATCAGCTTACGACAGGTAGGGTACGAGCAGTACTTC	CAISLRQVGYEQYF
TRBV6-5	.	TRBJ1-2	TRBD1	TGTGCCAGCAGTAAGGACAGGGAGGTTAGTGGCTACACCTTC	CASSKDREVSGYTF
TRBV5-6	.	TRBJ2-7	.	TGTGCCAGCAGTAGCGAGCCGACATCCTACGAGCAGTACTTC	CASSSEPTSYEQYF
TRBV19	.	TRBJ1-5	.	TGTGCCAGTAGTAGGGGGGGGGCGCCTAGCAATCAGCCCCAGCATTTT	CASSRGGAPSNQPQHF
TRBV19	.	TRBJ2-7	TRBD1	TGTGCCAGTAGTCAACAGGGGACCTCCTACGAGCAGTACTTC	CASSQQGTSYEQYF
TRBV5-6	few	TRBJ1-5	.	TGTGCCAGCAGCGGGGGGAACGTCGGTACTGGGAACAGCAATCAGCCCCAGCATTTT	CASSGGNVGTGNSNQPQHF
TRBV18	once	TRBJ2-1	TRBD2	TGTGCCAGCTCACCACCCCCAGCGGGGTTACACAATGAGCAGTTCTTC	CASSPPPAGLHNEQFF
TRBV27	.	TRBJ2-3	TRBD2	TGTGCCAGCAGTTTACTAGCGGGGGGTTTCTCTAGCACAGATACGCAGTATTTT	CASSLLAGGFSSTDTQYF
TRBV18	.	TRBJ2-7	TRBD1	TGTGCCAGCTCACCACGTCGGACAGGGACCTACGAGCAGTACTTC	CASSPRRTGTYEQYF
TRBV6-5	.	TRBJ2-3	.	TGTGCCAGTTGCGGGGTCCCTACAGATACGCAGTATTTT	CASCGVPTDTQYF
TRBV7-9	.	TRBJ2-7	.	TGTGCCAGCAGCAAGGGACGGATGGACTACGAGCAGTACTTC	CASSKGRMDYEQYF
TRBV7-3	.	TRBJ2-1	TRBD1	TGTGCCAGCAGCCCCTACGGACAGGGGGCGCCCAATGAGCAGTTCTTC	CASSPYGQGAPNEQFF
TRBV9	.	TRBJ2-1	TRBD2	TGTGCCAGCAGCGTCGGATTTAGCGGGGGATACAATGAGCAGTTCTTC	CASSVGFSGGYNEQFF
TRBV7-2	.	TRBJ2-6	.	TGTGCCAGCAGCTTAGTGGCGGGCAGCCGCTCTGGGGCCAACGTCCTGACTTTC	CASSLVAGSRSGANVLTF
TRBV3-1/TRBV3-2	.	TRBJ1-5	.	TGTGCCAGCAGCCAATATCCGCAACAGTTTAGCAATCAGCCCCAGCATTTT	CASSQYPQQFSNQPQHF
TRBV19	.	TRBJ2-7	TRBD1	TGTGCCAGTAGTATCGTTGGGGGACAGGGGACCTACGAGCAGTACTTC	CASSIVGGQGTYEQYF